This T cell receptor (beta chain) was sequenced for a study of human T cells and chemical hapten exposure (dated by TCRdb to the early 2020s). As for the study more broadly: For sensitization, 2% DPC in acetone was applied to a 2 cm by 2 cm area of upper inner arm skin. This study followed changes in the peripheral blood TCR repertoire in vivo during primary and secondary sensitization of alopecia patients to the hapten diphenylcyclopropenone (DPC). Patients additionally received weekly therapeutic DPC doses to the scalp throughout the approximately 25-week study period. Libraries were pooled for sequencing, and variation in per-sample TCR yields was attributed mainly to small differences in library volumes within the pool. Alopecia areata with under or over 50% scalp involvement, alopecia totalis and alopecia universalis were represented in the patient cohort, which was mostly female. Nearly 30 alopecia patients gave blood for TCR sequencing at one to four time points (pre-sensitization, 2, 6 and 24 weeks). Patient blood was sampled pre-sensitization (week 0) and at 2, 6 and about 24 weeks after DPC sensitization. Patch tests used Finn chambers with 0.01% DPC on the upper back, scored after 6 days by International Contact Dermatitis Research Group standards.

To prepare the library, RACE was applied. Sequencer: NextSeq 500. During library preparation, unique molecular identifiers were attached to individual cDNA molecules so that TCRs could be counted in a quantitative, reproducible way. Both TCR alpha and TCR beta chains were sequenced from each blood RNA sample. Turning to the authors' computational methods: A median of about 87,000 TCRs per sample was observed, with a range of about 23,224 to 750,000. The Decombinator software suite was used to annotate the V, J and CDR3 of the TCR reads. Every sample was subsampled to the same number of TCRs (28,000) for the PS versus PT1 abundance plots. TCRs were defined as expanded if absent before sensitization and observed at least eight times at the 2-week time point. TCRdb handled the public reads itself, with Q25 trimming in fastp and clone calling in MiXCR, and kept productive beta chains. Every distinct CDR3 protein forms one entry, paired with its most common genes and DNA. The V and J calls were not made by the authors but by TCRdb's processing. In all, the sample holds roughly 84,000 distinct CDR3 sequences, and more than 9% of those were seen once. 5% of the sample comes from the top ten.

Results the study describes overall, beyond this receptor: Because all patients had alopecia, a presumed autoimmune disease, the immune response of the patients might differ from that of healthy individuals. Repeated subsampling changed both the strength of the expansion versus patch-test correlation and the threshold at which the correlation became significant. Compared with pre-sensitization or healthy control sets, expanded TCRs formed significantly more large CDR3 similarity clusters, which is consistent with antigen-driven responses. DPC sensitization did not change the number of TCRs with a frequency above 1 in 1000, and there was no evidence of changes in global repertoire structure. A positive correlation was found between the number of PT1 expanded TCRs and patch test score, with significance reached at thresholds 8, 16 and 32 but not 4.

The sample holds one count of this clonotype. Its recognized antigen is unknown. Base qualities are not provided; no much larger clone lies one nucleotide away. One read alone lends weak support. The germline V gene gives CDR1 as SGHTA and CDR2 as FQGNSA. The CDR3 goes from the cysteine to the phenylalanine over 14 residues. The sequence is cut down to CDR3 DNA, 42 bases in frame from base 1. At the junction V is shortened by 4 bases and J by 3 bases; bases outside the gene matches: 5. According to the study, the label for this sample's time point signals: patch test 2, 6 weeks after DPC sensitization. The treatment or condition label on this specimen signifies: therapeutic diphenylcyclopropenone sensitization with weekly scalp DPC. At every patch-test visit, the blood draw took place before the patch test was put on. Patients were considered eligible if aged 18 to 70, diagnosed with alopecia and deemed suitable for DPC therapy, and patients were excluded if pregnant. Unfractionated whole blood was collected in Tempus Blood RNA tubes, and total RNA was extracted from that blood.

The receptor comes from a woman between 45 and 60 years old with alopecia areata. Some clones in this sample may be carry-over from other donors' samples. Material: whole blood, obtained in connection with sensitization to the hapten diphenylcyclopropenone (DPC). This receptor chain uses TRBV7-2 and TRBJ1-1; the junction holds 7 bases that match TRBD1. In nucleotide form, the sequence is TGTGCCAGCAGCTCGGGACAGCCCCACACTGAAGCTTTCTTT. Translated, this is CASSSGQPHTEAFF.